A single sample gave rise to the 25 T cell receptor beta chains below, sequenced in a study of radiotherapy plus CTLA-4 blockade in lung cancer (dated by TCRdb to 2017 to 2018). Preparation of the library involved the immunoSEQ multiplex PCR assay. TCRdb took over this immuneACCESS table, retaining in-frame rearrangements with V and J assigned. Such tables are incomplete; in checked studies, under half of the missing clones stem from an unresolved V gene, and the remainder is unexplained. Counted in this sample were roughly 50,000 clones; less than 90% of them appeared once. The ten largest make up under 20% of the sample. The sample here was peripheral blood, taken from a patient treated with radiotherapy plus ipilimumab. Every receptor here comes from a human donor with non-small cell lung cancer that progressed on radiotherapy plus ipilimumab. Some clones in this sample may be carry-over from other donors' samples.

This clone was detected only a few times. The rearrangement links TRBV29-1 to TRBJ1-4; D gene unclear. The germline V gene has CDR1 SQVTM and CDR2 ANQGSEA. Trimming shortened V by 4 bases and J by 6 bases, and 12 bases separated the two germline ends. The CDR3 totals 13 residues. The CDR3 coding sequence is TGCAGCGTTGTCGGAGGTTCAGATGAAAAACTGTTTTTT. Translated, it gives CSVVGGSDEKLFF.

V gene TRBV18 combines with J gene TRBJ2-1; TRBD2 aligns across 8 bases. The CDR3 totals 17 residues. In germline, CDR1 is KGHSH, CDR2 LQKENI. V shed 3 bases and J 3 bases; nucleotides not matched to a gene: 10. The CDR3 bases are TGTGCCAGCTCACCCCGACAACCGGGACTAGTCTACAATGAGCAGTTCTTC. It yields the protein CASSPRQPGLVYNEQFF.

This rearrangement joins TRBV30 to TRBJ1-2; possible D gene TRBD1, 6 bases. In germline, CDR1 is GTSNPN, CDR2 SVGIG (reference sequence). The germline V and J ends were trimmed by 0 bases and 3 bases, with 11 bases remaining between them. CDR3 length: 14 residues. The CDR3, as DNA: TGTGCCTGGAGTGTTAATCAGGGGTACTATGGCTACACCTTC. It yields the protein CAWSVNQGYYGYTF.

CDR3 coding DNA: TGTGCCACCCTCCTCCCGGGACAGGGGTCTGAAGCTTTCTTT. Translated: CATLLPGQGSEAFF. The rearrangement joins TRBV28 to TRBJ1-1; TRBD1 matches 10 bases. The CDR3 has 14 residues. CDR1 is MDHEN and CDR2 is SYDVKM in the germline V gene. After removal of 10 bases from V and 6 bases from J, the junction contained 11 bases not matched to a gene.

The gene calls are TRBV27 and TRBJ1-1, with D possibly being TRBD1 (6 bases). Germline V gives CDR1 MNHEY, CDR2 SMNVEV (reference sequence). The CDR3 contains 15 residues. V lost 3 bases and J lost 1, with 12 bases in between. The CDR3 loop reads CASSFKGGSNTEAFF. The CDR3 coding sequence is TGTGCCAGCAGTTTTAAAGGGGGATCGAACACTGAAGCTTTCTTT.

The V and J genes are TRBV12-5 and TRBJ2-7; 8 nucleotides agree with TRBD2. Per the germline V gene, CDR1 is LGHNT and CDR2 is FRNRAP. With 3 bases clipped from V and 2 bases from J, the junction kept 3 bases outside the gene matches. This CDR3 region has 14 residues. The CDR3: CASGLAGATYEQYF. The CDR3 coding sequence is TGTGCTAGTGGTTTAGCGGGGGCCACCTACGAGCAGTACTTC.

In DNA form, the CDR3 reads TGCAGCGTTGGGGTCGGGGGGGGAAAAGAAAAACTGTTTTTT. Translated, it gives CSVGVGGGKEKLFF. This chain joins TRBV29-1 and TRBJ1-4, with D possibly being TRBD1 (5 bases). Germline CDR1 SQVTM, CDR2 ANQGSEA. The V end lost 4 bases, the J end lost 8 bases, and 17 bases lay between the germline ends. The CDR3 is made up of 14 amino acids.

V is TRBV9 and J is TRBJ2-7; 10 bases agree with TRBD1. Losses at the gene ends were 0 bases for V and 5 bases for J; bases not matched to a gene: 8. Germline CDR1 reads SGDLS; CDR2 reads YYNGEE. The CDR3 loop spans 16 amino acids. DNA for the CDR3: TGTGCCAGCAGCGTAGCTGTGGGACAGGGGTACCACGAGCAGTACTTC. Amino acid sequence: CASSVAVGQGYHEQYF.

The rearrangement uses TRBV27 and TRBJ1-1; TRBD1 matches 7 bases. CDR3 size: 14 residues. V dropped 2 bases and J dropped 1; count of bases not matched to a gene: 1. Germline V gives CDR1 MNHEY, CDR2 SMNVEV (reference sequence). CDR3 loop: CASSLQGENTEAFF. The DNA of the CDR3 is TGTGCCAGCAGTTTACAGGGGGAGAACACTGAAGCTTTCTTT.

The chain is built from TRBV11-3 and TRBJ2-3; 8 positions match TRBD2. There are 14 residues in the CDR3. With 3 bases clipped from V and 5 bases from J, the junction kept 4 bases outside the gene matches. Germline V lookup: CDR1 SGHNT, CDR2 YENEEA. This CDR3 reads CASSFSGIQDTQYF. CDR3 bases: TGTGCCAGCAGCTTTAGCGGGATTCAAGATACGCAGTATTTT. The full variable domain, rest sourced from reference TRBV11-3 and TRBJ2-3, is EAGVVQSPRYKIIEKKQPVAFWCNPISGHNTLYWYLQNLGQGPELLIRYENEEAVDDSQLPKDRFSAERLKGVDSTLKIQPAELGDSAVYLCASSFSGIQDTQYFGPGTRLTVL.

The chain combines TRBV7-2 with TRBJ2-1; 11 bases are a match to TRBD2. CDR3 length: 16 amino acids. CDR1 is SGHTA, CDR2 FQGNSA, per germline. V shed 5 bases, J shed 9 bases, and the junction held 12 bases outside the gene matches. CDR3 sequence (DNA): TGTGCCAGCAGCGCTTTTCTGGTAGCGGGGGGGTCTGAGCAGTTCTTC. Its protein product is CASSAFLVAGGSEQFF.

The CDR3 reads CASSLHGTGLFF. The CDR3 DNA reads TGTGCCAGCAGTTTACACGGGACAGGTCTTTTCTTT. The chain couples TRBV27 to TRBJ1-1, with TRBD1 matching 8 bases. The CDR3 extends over 12 amino acids. Germline V gives CDR1 MNHEY, CDR2 SMNVEV (reference sequence). Trimming took 2 bases from V and 13 from J; bases not matched to a gene: 6.

The gene calls are TRBV5-1 and TRBJ1-5; D unresolved. V shed 0 bases and J shed 9 bases, with 13 bases lying between them. Per the germline V gene, CDR1 is SGHRS and CDR2 is YFSETQ. The CDR3 spans 14 residues. CDR3 sequence reads: CASSLEPSAGPQHF. The DNA for the CDR3 is TGCGCCAGCAGCTTGGAACCTTCCGCGGGGCCCCAGCATTTT.

The V call is TRBV19, the J call TRBJ1-5, with 8 bases identical to TRBD1. The CDR3 sequence is 13 residues long. Per the germline V gene, CDR1 is LNHDA and CDR2 is SQIVND (reference sequence). With V trimmed by 6 bases and J by 4 bases, 2 bases remained unmatched. The CDR3 DNA reads TGTGCCAGTAGAGACAGGGGTAATCAGCCCCAGCATTTT. This sequence encodes CASRDRGNQPQHF.

The V call is TRBV28, the J call TRBJ2-7; 9 bases map to TRBD1. The germline V gene has CDR1 MDHEN and CDR2 SYDVKM. After removal of 7 bases from V and 5 bases from J, the junction contained 12 bases not matched to a gene. The CDR3 spans 15 residues. This CDR3 reads CASTDPGQGWNEQYF. In DNA, the CDR3 is TGTGCCAGCACCGACCCTGGACAGGGGTGGAACGAGCAGTACTTC. The whole variable domain, remainder taken from reference TRBV28 and TRBJ2-7, is DVKVTQSSRYLVKRTGEKVFLECVQDMDHENMFWYRQDPGLGLRLIYFSYDVKMKEKGDIPEGYSVSREKKERFSLILESASTNQTSMYLCASTDPGQGWNEQYFGPGTRLTVT.

This sequence joins TRBV27 and TRBJ2-2; the match to TRBD2 covers 7 bases. The CDR3 contains 14 residues. Germline CDR1 is MNHEY and CDR2 is SMNVEV (reference sequence). V was clipped by 6 bases and J by 6 bases; unmatched bases: 7. CDR3 sequence (DNA): TGTGCCAGCAGAGGCGGGGGAAAGGCCGGGGAGCTGTTTTTT. As protein: CASRGGGKAGELFF.

The rearrangement uses TRBV19 and TRBJ2-7, with D maybe TRBD2 (6 bases). CDR1 and CDR2 from the germline V gene are LNHDA and SQIVND (reference sequence). The V and J ends lost 4 bases and 3 bases respectively, with 16 bases between them. This CDR3 is built from 15 residues. CDR3 protein: CASSNSKRAFYEQYF. As DNA, the CDR3 is TGTGCCAGTAGTAACTCTAAGCGGGCGTTCTACGAGCAGTACTTC.

This chain joins TRBV28 and TRBJ2-5, with 10 bases fitting TRBD1. The CDR3 sequence is 15 residues long. The V gene end was trimmed by 5 bases and the J gene end by 5 bases; junction bases not matched to a gene: 8. Germline values: CDR1 MDHEN, CDR2 SYDVKM. The DNA of the CDR3 is TGTGCCAGCAGTCCAACCGGGACAGGGGTCGAGACCCAGTACTTC. It specifies CASSPTGTGVETQYF.

This rearrangement joins TRBV10-3 to TRBJ1-1; D is possibly TRBD1 (5 bases). The CDR3 loop spans 15 amino acids. The germline V gene has CDR1 ENHRY and CDR2 SYGVKD. V dropped 6 bases and J dropped 0 bases, with 14 bases sitting between them. The CDR3 reads CAIRRFGGVNTEAFF. The CDR3 DNA is TGTGCCATCAGGAGGTTCGGAGGGGTGAACACTGAAGCTTTCTTT.

This clone was observed once. The rearrangement links TRBV14 to TRBJ1-2; D is unclear. In germline, CDR1 is SGHDN, CDR2 FVKESK. CDR3 size: 17 residues. The V end was cut by 0 bases, the J end by 1 base, with 15 bases between. This CDR3 reads CASSQDVRRGFNYGYTF. The DNA for the CDR3 is TGTGCCAGCAGCCAAGATGTTCGTCGGGGTTTTAACTATGGCTACACCTTC.

The chain carries TRBV5-1 and TRBJ2-5, with D possibly being TRBD2 (7 bases). This CDR3 is 13 amino acids long. Germline assignment: CDR1 SGHRS and CDR2 YFSETQ. V was shortened by 0 bases and J by 5 bases, with 8 bases between the two germline ends. CDR3 amino acids: CASSLEGGETQYF. CDR3 sequence (DNA): TGCGCCAGCAGCTTGGAGGGGGGGGAGACCCAGTACTTC.

V is TRBV5-1 and J is TRBJ2-3; 13 bases are shared with TRBD2. This CDR3 is built from 16 residues. Germline CDR1 and CDR2: SGHRS and YFSETQ. V dropped 0 bases and J dropped 7; count of bases not matched to a gene: 5. For the CDR3, the DNA is TGCGCCAGCAGCTTGGAACTAGCGGGAGGGGCTAATACGCAGTATTTT. As protein: CASSLELAGGANTQYF.

The chain uses TRBV5-1 and TRBJ1-3; no definite D call. V dropped 0 bases and J dropped 0 bases, with 7 bases sitting between them. The CDR3 is 15 residues long. Germline CDR1 reads SGHRS; CDR2 reads YFSETQ. In nucleotides, the CDR3 is TGCGCCAGCAGCTTGGAGGGAGACTCTGGAAACACCATATATTTT. It yields the protein CASSLEGDSGNTIYF.

This chain joins TRBV9 and TRBJ1-5; the D is unclear. Germline CDR1 reads SGDLS; CDR2 reads YYNGEE. The V end was cut by 0 bases, the J end by 3 bases, with 4 bases between. This CDR3 is built from 13 residues. CDR3 loop: CASSVDYNQPQHF. CDR3 sequence (DNA): TGTGCCAGCAGCGTAGACTACAATCAGCCCCAGCATTTT.

The J gene is TRBJ2-2, the V gene TRBV18; 8 nucleotides match TRBD2. Losses at the gene ends were 6 bases for V and 0 bases for J; bases not matched to a gene: 6. This CDR3 is 16 amino acids long. Germline V gives CDR1 KGHSH, CDR2 LQKENI. CDR3 in amino acids: CASSPGGGANTGELFF. The CDR3 coding sequence is TGTGCCAGCTCCCCCGGGGGGGGAGCGAACACCGGGGAGCTGTTTTTT. Filled out from reference TRBV18 and TRBJ2-2, the complete variable domain reads NAGVMQNPRHLVRRRGQEARLRCSPMKGHSHVYWYRQLPEEGLKFMVYLQKENIIDESGMPKERFSAEFPKEGPSILRIQQVVRGDSAAYFCASSPGGGANTGELFFGEGSRLTVL.